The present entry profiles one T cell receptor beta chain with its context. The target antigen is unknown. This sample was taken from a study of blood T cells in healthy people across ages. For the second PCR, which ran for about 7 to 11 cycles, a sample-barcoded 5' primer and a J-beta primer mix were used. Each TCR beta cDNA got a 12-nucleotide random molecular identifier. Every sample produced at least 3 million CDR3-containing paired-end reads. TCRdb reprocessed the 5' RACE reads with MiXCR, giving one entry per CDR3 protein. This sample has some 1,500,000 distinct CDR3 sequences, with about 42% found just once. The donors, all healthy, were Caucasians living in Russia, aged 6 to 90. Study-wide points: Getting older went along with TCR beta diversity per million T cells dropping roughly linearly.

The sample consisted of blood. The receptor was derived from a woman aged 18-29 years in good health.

In DNA form, the CDR3 reads TGTGCCAGCAGCAAAGTAGGTCTGGCCCTGGGAACTAGCGGGATCTACGAGCAGTACTTC. It translates to CASSKVGLALGTSGIYEQYF. The chain has TRBV21-1 and TRBJ2-7; the listed D gene, TRBD2, was not tested against the DNA. TRBV21-1 is marked as a pseudogene. There are 20 residues in the CDR3.